One sample yielded the 15 T cell receptor beta chains listed below, sequenced in a study of T cell clonotyping in hematopoietic cell transplantation. The protocol was immunoSEQ multiplex PCR, while the TCRdb copy is restricted to in-frame clones and leaves out a portion. The sample comprises under 45,000 clones, 85% to 95% of which are singletons, and 1.5% to 2% rests with the top ten. Time point indicated: recipient sample about 28 days before transplant, after cytoreduction. The sample in question was peripheral blood mononuclear cells, obtained before stem cell transplant. The receptors originated from a man between 40 and 49 years old with chronic myeloid leukemia. Some clones in this sample may be carry-over from other donors' samples.

J is TRBJ1-2 and V is TRBV6-5; no firm D call. Germline CDR1 is MNHEY and CDR2 is SVGAGI. The CDR3 sequence is 13 residues long. V was cut by 2 bases and J by 4 bases, with 8 bases left in between. CDR3 sequence reads: CASSYGVSYGYTF. The CDR3 nucleotides read TGTGCCAGCAGTTACGGCGTGAGCTATGGCTACACCTTC.

The DNA for the CDR3 is TGTGCCTGGAGCAGACAGGCGAACACTGAAGCTTTCTTT. This translates into CAWSRQANTEAFF. The genes are TRBV30 and TRBJ1-1, with D possibly TRBD1 on 6 matching bases. V lost 3 bases and J 1 base, leaving 9 bases between the germline ends. Germline CDR1 and CDR2: GTSNPN and SVGIG (reference sequence). CDR3 length equals 13 residues. Full variable domain (missing parts from reference TRBV30 and TRBJ1-1): SQTIHQWPATLVQPVGSPLSLECTVEGTSNPNLYWYRQAAGRGLQLLFYSVGIGQISSEVPQNLSASRPQDRQFILSSKKLLLSDSGFYLCAWSRQANTEAFFGQGTRLTVV.

This clone was detected once. The genes are TRBV9 and TRBJ2-3; 10 bases are shared with TRBD1. The germline CDR1 and CDR2 sequences are SGDLS and YYNGEE. The CDR3 is 15 residues long. The junction had 7 bases not matched to a gene; V was cut back by 5 bases and J by 4 bases. The DNA for the CDR3 is TGTGCCAGCAGGGGGGGACAGGGGTTCCCAGATACGCAGTATTTT. Translating gives CASRGGQGFPDTQYF.

The chain has TRBV10-3 and TRBJ2-3; TRBD2 matches 11 bases. CDR1 is ENHRY and CDR2 is SYGVKD in the germline V gene. The CDR3 length is 15 residues. The trim removed 0 bases at V and 15 bases at J, leaving 11 bases unmatched. The CDR3 DNA reads TGTGCCATCAGTGAGTCGATAATAGCGGGGGGGCCAATATATTTT. Its protein product is CAISESIIAGGPIYF.

This rearrangement joins TRBV19 to TRBJ1-4; perhaps TRBD1 as D (5 bases). The germline CDR1 and CDR2 sequences are LNHDA and SQIVND (reference sequence). The V gene lost 6 bases and the J gene lost 4 bases, with 12 bases spanning the gap. This CDR3 has 14 residues. The CDR3 here is CASRPGLSNEKLFF. CDR3 in DNA: TGTGCCAGTAGGCCGGGACTGAGTAATGAAAAACTGTTTTTT. Filled out from reference TRBV19 and TRBJ1-4, the complete variable domain reads DGGITQSPKYLFRKEGQNVTLSCEQNLNHDAMYWYRQDPGQGLRLIYYSQIVNDFQKGDIAEGYSVSREKKESFPLTVTSAQKNPTAFYLCASRPGLSNEKLFFGSGTQLSVL.

The J gene is TRBJ1-1, the V gene TRBV5-4; 8 bases agree with TRBD1. The CDR3 covers 15 residues. The junction had 10 bases not matched to a gene; V was cut back by 2 bases and J by 7 bases. Germline values: CDR1 SGHNT, CDR2 YYREEE (reference sequence). Here the CDR3 DNA reads TGTGCCAGCAGCTTCCAGAGATTGGGACAGGTTGAAGCTTTCTTT. It is translated as CASSFQRLGQVEAFF.

The V call is TRBV7-9, the J call TRBJ1-5; a possible D gene is TRBD1 (6 bases). The V gene lost 4 bases and the J gene lost 3 bases, with 22 bases spanning the gap. The CDR3 runs to 18 residues. Per the germline V gene, CDR1 is SEHNR and CDR2 is FQNEAQ (reference sequence). As DNA, the CDR3 is TGTGCCAGCAGCTCGAAGGGGGACCTAACAGGGAACAATCAGCCCCAGCATTTT. Translated: CASSSKGDLTGNNQPQHF.

This rearrangement joins TRBV19 to TRBJ1-5; D is ambiguous. V lost 9 bases and J lost 9, with 21 bases in between. The CDR3 has 14 amino acids. Per the germline V gene, CDR1 is LNHDA and CDR2 is SQIVND (reference sequence). The CDR3 bases are TGTGCCAGCAGGACTCGGACGGAGAGTTTGCCCCAGCATTTT. Its translation is CASRTRTESLPQHF.

V is TRBV27 and J is TRBJ1-2; TRBD1 matches 9 bases. Trimming took 4 bases from V and 8 from J; bases not matched to a gene: 11. The germline V gene has CDR1 MNHEY and CDR2 SMNVEV (reference sequence). The CDR3 totals 15 residues. CDR3 sequence: CASSSVQGALEGYTF. The CDR3 DNA reads TGTGCCAGCAGTTCGGTACAGGGGGCCTTAGAGGGCTACACCTTC.

The chain is built from TRBV7-2 and TRBJ1-4; D ambiguous. From germline, CDR1 is SGHTA and CDR2 FQGNSA. The CDR3 length is 14 residues. V was cut by 5 bases and J by 7 bases, with 14 bases left in between. CDR3 sequence (DNA): TGTGCCAGCAGCCTCTATTCTTCCGGTGAAAAACTGTTTTTT. Residues: CASSLYSSGEKLFF.

The V call is TRBV19, the J call TRBJ1-5; 11 nucleotides align to TRBD1. The CDR3 length is 13 residues. Germline CDR1 is LNHDA and CDR2 is SQIVND (reference sequence). V shed 8 bases and J 6 bases; nucleotides not matched to a gene: 3. CDR3 DNA: TGTGCCAGTGGACAGGGGGCACGTCAGCCCCAGCATTTT. It specifies CASGQGARQPQHF.

V usage is TRBV6-5 and J usage is TRBJ1-6; D remains ambiguous. The CDR3 runs 11 residues. Trimming cost V 6 bases and J 7 bases, with 4 bases left between them. The V gene's germline CDR1 is MNHEY and CDR2 SVGAGI. The CDR3 here is CASRGNSPLHF. DNA of the CDR3: TGTGCCAGCAGGGGAAATTCACCCCTCCACTTT.

The genes are TRBV18 and TRBJ2-7, with 7 positions matching TRBD1. This CDR3 is 14 amino acids long. The V segment lost 4 bases and the J segment 2 bases; nucleotides outside the gene matches: 5. The germline gives CDR1 KGHSH, CDR2 LQKENI. In DNA, the CDR3 is TGTGCCAGCTCACAGGGGGCCCAAACCTACGAGCAGTACTTC. This gives the protein CASSQGAQTYEQYF.

This clone was seen only once. This chain connects TRBV7-9 to TRBJ1-1; D is perhaps TRBD1 (5 bases). Germline V lookup: CDR1 SEHNR, CDR2 FQNEAQ (reference sequence). With 4 bases removed from V and 3 bases from J, the gap between germline ends came to 12 bases. The CDR3 is 14 residues long. As DNA, the CDR3 is TGTGCCAGCAGCTCCCCAGGGTACGACACTGAAGCTTTCTTT. Protein sequence: CASSSPGYDTEAFF.

The CDR3 loop is CAWSKERQGLYGYTF. The CDR3, as DNA: TGTGCCTGGAGTAAGGAGAGACAGGGTCTCTATGGCTACACCTTC. V usage is TRBV30 and J usage is TRBJ1-2, with 7 bases fitting TRBD1. The CDR3 loop spans 15 amino acids. Unmatched junction bases numbered 10, after V lost 2 bases and J lost 4 bases. CDR1 GTSNPN and CDR2 SVGIG come from the germline V gene (reference sequence).